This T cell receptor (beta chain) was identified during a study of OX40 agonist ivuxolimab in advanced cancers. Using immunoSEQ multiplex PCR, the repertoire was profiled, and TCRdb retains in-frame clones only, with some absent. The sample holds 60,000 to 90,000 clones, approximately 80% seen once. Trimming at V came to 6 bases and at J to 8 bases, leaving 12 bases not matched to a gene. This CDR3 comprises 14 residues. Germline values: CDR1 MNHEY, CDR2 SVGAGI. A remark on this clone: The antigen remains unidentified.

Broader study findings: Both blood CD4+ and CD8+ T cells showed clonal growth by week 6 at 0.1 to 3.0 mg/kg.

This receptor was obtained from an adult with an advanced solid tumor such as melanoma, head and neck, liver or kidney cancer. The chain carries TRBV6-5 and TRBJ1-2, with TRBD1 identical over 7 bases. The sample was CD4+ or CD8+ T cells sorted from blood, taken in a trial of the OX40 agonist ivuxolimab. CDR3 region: CASRLNRGQSGYTF. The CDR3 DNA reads TGTGCCAGCAGACTTAACAGGGGTCAGAGCGGCTACACCTTC.